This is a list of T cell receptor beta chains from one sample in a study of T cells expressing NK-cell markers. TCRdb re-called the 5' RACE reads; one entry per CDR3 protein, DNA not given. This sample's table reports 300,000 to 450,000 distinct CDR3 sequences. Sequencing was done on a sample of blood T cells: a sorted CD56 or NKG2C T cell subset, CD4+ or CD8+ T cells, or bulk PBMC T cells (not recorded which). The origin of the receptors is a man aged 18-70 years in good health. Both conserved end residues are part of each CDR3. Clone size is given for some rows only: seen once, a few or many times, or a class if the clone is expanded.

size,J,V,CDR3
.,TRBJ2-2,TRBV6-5,CASSSGSGEWAGELFF
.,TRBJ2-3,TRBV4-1,CASSQDIALAGGWDTQYF
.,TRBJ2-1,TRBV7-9,CASSARDQNNEQFF
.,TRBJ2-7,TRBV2,CASTVATLGSEQYF
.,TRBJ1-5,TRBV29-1,CSVLDSTYSNQPQHF
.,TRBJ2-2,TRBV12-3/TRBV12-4,CASSPPYTGELFF
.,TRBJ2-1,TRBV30,CAWRGGLGQGNEQFF
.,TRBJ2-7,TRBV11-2,CASSPPLGGGAGVPTYEQYF
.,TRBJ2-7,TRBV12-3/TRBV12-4,CASSFVRGTSYEQYF
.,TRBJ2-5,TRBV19,CASSPDREDQYF
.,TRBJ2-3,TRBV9,CASSGRGGRGDTQYF
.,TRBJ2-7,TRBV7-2,CASSMGGQRSYEQYF
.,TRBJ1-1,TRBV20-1,CSARRAGENTEAFF
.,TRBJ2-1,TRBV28,CASSLYHPKQFF
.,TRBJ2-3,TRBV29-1,CSVGGGTDTQYF
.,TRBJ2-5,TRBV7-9,CASSLVGPQETQYF
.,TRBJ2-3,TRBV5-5,CASSLLQAGTDTQYF
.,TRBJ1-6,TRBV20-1,CSARSLGYGTYNSPLHF
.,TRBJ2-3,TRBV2,CASILGRPTDTQYF
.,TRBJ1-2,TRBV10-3,CAISESFPPTAQGYTF
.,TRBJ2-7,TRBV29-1,CSARPPGTAYEQYF
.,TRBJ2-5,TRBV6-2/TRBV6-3,CASSYLEGIQETQYF
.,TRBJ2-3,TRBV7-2,CASSLDLSRDTQYF
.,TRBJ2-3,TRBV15,CATSRDHGGRADTQYF
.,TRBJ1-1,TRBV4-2,CASSPREGETEAFF
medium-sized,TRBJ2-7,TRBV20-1,CSAPKASGASYEQYF
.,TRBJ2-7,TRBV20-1,CSARSARRGAEQYF
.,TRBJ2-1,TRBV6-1,CASSTQRGTGNEQFF
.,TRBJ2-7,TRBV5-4,CASSGWAARDEQYF
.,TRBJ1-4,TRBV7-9,CASSSYFGTSSEKLFF
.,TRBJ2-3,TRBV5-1,CASSYPGPQYF
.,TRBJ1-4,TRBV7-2,CASSLGAAAGSEKLFF
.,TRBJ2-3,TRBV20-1,CSARDLGASPVDTQYF
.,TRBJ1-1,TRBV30,CAWSGRLNTEAFF
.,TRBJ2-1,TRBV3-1,CASSHPRQAQFF
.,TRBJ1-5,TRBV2,CASSGDRARNQPQHF
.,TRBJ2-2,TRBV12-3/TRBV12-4,CASSLLAGTVVTGELFF
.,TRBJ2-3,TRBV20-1,CSARDLGHRDRDLADTQYF
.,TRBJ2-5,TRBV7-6,CASSGSAAQYF
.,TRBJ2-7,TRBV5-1,CASSMDSGGAAYEQYF
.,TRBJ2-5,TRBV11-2,CASSSRQGIKTQYF
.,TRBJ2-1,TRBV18,CASSPLEESYNEQFF
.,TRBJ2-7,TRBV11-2,CASSLAPGQDYEQYF
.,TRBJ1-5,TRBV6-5,CASSYPNRDRNRRQHF
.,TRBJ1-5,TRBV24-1,CATSDDQYNQPQHF
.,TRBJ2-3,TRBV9,CASSALQTDTQYF
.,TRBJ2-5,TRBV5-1,CASSFRGPGGETQYF
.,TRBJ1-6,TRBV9,CASSVGTGLNSPLHF
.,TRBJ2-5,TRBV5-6,CASSPLRHRGQETQYF
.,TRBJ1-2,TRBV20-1,CSARAGRVANYGYTF
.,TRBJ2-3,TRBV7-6,CASSPGGQARTDTQYF
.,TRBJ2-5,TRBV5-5,CASSLGPQRSQETQYF
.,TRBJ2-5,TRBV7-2,CASSLGLANKGTQYF
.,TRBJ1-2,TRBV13,CASSAGGHYGYTF
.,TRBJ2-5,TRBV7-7,CASSLPEGGQETQYF
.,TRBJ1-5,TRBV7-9,CASSLDRFTGIHQPQHF
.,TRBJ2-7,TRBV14,CASSQDRLAGVHEQYF
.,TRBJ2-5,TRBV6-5,CASSYSGTSGETQYF
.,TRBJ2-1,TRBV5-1,CASSLEGTSGGLKFF
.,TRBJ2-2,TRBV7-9,CASSSREWGELFF